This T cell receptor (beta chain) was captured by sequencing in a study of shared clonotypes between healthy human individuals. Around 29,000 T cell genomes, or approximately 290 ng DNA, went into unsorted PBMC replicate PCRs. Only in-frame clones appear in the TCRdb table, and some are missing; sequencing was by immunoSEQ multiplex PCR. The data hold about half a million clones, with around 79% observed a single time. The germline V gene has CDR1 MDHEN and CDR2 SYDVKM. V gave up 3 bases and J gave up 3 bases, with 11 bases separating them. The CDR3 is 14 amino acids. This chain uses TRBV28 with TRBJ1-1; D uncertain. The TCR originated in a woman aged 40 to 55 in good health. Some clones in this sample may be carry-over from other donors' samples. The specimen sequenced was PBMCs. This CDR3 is CASSLKRVHTEAFF. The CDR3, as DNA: TGTGCCAGCAGTTTGAAGCGGGTTCACACTGAAGCTTTCTTT.